Listed below are T cell receptor beta chains from one sample, sequenced in a study of blood T cell repertoires in COVID-19. Generated by immunoSEQ multiplex PCR, the TCRdb table keeps only in-frame clones and is missing some. The data hold around 280,000 clones, with around 88% observed a single time. The specimen sequenced was PBMCs or T cells enriched from blood (not recorded which). These receptors originate from a woman aged 40-49 years who had recovered from COVID-19. CDR3s include the opening cysteine and the closing phenylalanine or tryptophan. D genes are given only for firm matches. A row's size may be missing; if present it is once, few, many or a size class.

DNA: TGTGCCAGCAGCCAAACCCCAAACACGGAGACCCAGTACTTC; CDR3: CASSQTPNTETQYF; length: 14; size: NA; V: TRBV3-1/TRBV3-2; D: NA; J: TRBJ2-5
DNA: TGTGCCAGCAGCACGCAGGGGGTTGAAGCTTTCTTT; CDR3: CASSTQGVEAFF; length: 12; size: NA; V: TRBV14; D: TRBD1; J: TRBJ1-1
DNA: TGTGCCAGCAGTTTATTTTGGGGGCCACAGAAGACTGAAGCTTTCTTT; CDR3: CASSLFWGPQKTEAFF; length: 16; size: NA; V: TRBV28; D: NA; J: TRBJ1-1
DNA: TGTGCCAGCAGTTATAGGCACAGGGTGGAGACCCAGTACTTC; CDR3: CASSYRHRVETQYF; length: 14; size: NA; V: TRBV6-2/TRBV6-3; D: NA; J: TRBJ2-5
DNA: TGTGCCAGCAGCCCTTCCGGGGAGAACTATGGCTACACCTTC; CDR3: CASSPSGENYGYTF; length: 14; size: NA; V: TRBV5-4; D: NA; J: TRBJ1-2
DNA: TGTGCCAGCTCCCCCGGCCTAGCTCGCGCAGATACGCAGTATTTT; CDR3: CASSPGLARADTQYF; length: 15; size: NA; V: TRBV14; D: NA; J: TRBJ2-3
DNA: TGTGCCAGCAGCTTAAGACCGGGACTAGCGGGATATGAGCAGTTCTTC; CDR3: CASSLRPGLAGYEQFF; length: 16; size: NA; V: TRBV7-9; D: TRBD2; J: TRBJ2-1
DNA: TGTGCCACCAGTGATCCACACAGGAACACTGAAGCTTTCTTT; CDR3: CATSDPHRNTEAFF; length: 14; size: NA; V: TRBV24-1; D: NA; J: TRBJ1-1
DNA: TGTGCCAGCAGTTACGGGCCCGACTACAATGAGCAGTTCTTC; CDR3: CASSYGPDYNEQFF; length: 14; size: few; V: TRBV6-6; D: NA; J: TRBJ2-1
DNA: TGTGCCAGCAGTCCGGGACTAGCGGGCCCCACAGATACGCAGTATTTT; CDR3: CASSPGLAGPTDTQYF; length: 16; size: NA; V: TRBV27; D: TRBD2; J: TRBJ2-3
DNA: TGTGCCAGCAGTCTCCCTCCGGGGAGCCCGGATACGCAGTATTTT; CDR3: CASSLPPGSPDTQYF; length: 15; size: few; V: TRBV27; D: NA; J: TRBJ2-3
DNA: TGTGCCTGGGGATCTCAGGGGGTCGAAAAACTGTTTTTT; CDR3: CAWGSQGVEKLFF; length: 13; size: NA; V: TRBV30; D: TRBD1; J: TRBJ1-4
DNA: TGTGCCAGCAGCTTAGGGCCAGGGCCCTCCTACGAGCAGTACTTC; CDR3: CASSLGPGPSYEQYF; length: 15; size: NA; V: TRBV7-8; D: NA; J: TRBJ2-7
DNA: TGTGCCAGCAGCTATCGAACAGGGGACTCGCAGTACTTC; CDR3: CASSYRTGDSQYF; length: 13; size: once; V: TRBV7-9; D: NA; J: TRBJ2-7
DNA: TGTGCCACCAGTGACCCCGGGACAGGGTATGGCTACACCTTC; CDR3: CATSDPGTGYGYTF; length: 14; size: NA; V: TRBV24-1; D: TRBD1; J: TRBJ1-2
DNA: TGTGCTAGTGGTTTGGCCCCTGGAGATGAGCAGTTCTTC; CDR3: CASGLAPGDEQFF; length: 13; size: NA; V: TRBV12-5; D: NA; J: TRBJ2-1
DNA: TGTGCCAGCAGCCAAGGACAGTCAACTAATGAAAAACTGTTTTTT; CDR3: CASSQGQSTNEKLFF; length: 15; size: few; V: TRBV3-1/TRBV3-2; D: NA; J: TRBJ1-4
DNA: TGTGCCAGCAGCTTGGGGGCAGGGGGCGTCAATCAGCCCCAGCATTTT; CDR3: CASSLGAGGVNQPQHF; length: 16; size: NA; V: TRBV7-2; D: TRBD1; J: TRBJ1-5
DNA: TGCGCCAGCAGCTATGACTCAGCTCGTATAAACACCATATATTTT; CDR3: CASSYDSARINTIYF; length: 15; size: NA; V: TRBV5-1; D: NA; J: TRBJ1-3
DNA: TGTGCCAGCAGTTACTCGCTAGCGTGGAGCGGCGAGCAGTACTTC; CDR3: CASSYSLAWSGEQYF; length: 15; size: once; V: TRBV6-2/TRBV6-3; D: NA; J: TRBJ2-7
DNA: TGTGCCAGCAGGAACAGGCCAAACCAAGAGACCCAGTACTTC; CDR3: CASRNRPNQETQYF; length: 14; size: few; V: TRBV28; D: NA; J: TRBJ2-5
DNA: TGCGCCAGCAGCCCGACTACTGGGGATACGCAGTATTTT; CDR3: CASSPTTGDTQYF; length: 13; size: NA; V: TRBV5-1; D: NA; J: TRBJ2-3